A single sample gave rise to the 10 T cell receptor beta chains below, sequenced in a study of blood T cell repertoires in COVID-19. Sequencing was performed with immunoSEQ multiplex PCR; in TCRdb, only in-frame clones are kept and a portion is missing. The sample includes more than 95,000 clones, approximately 89% seen only once; the top ten take 15% to 20%. The specimen sequenced was peripheral blood. These receptors originate from a woman of 80 years or more in a cohort sampled during active COVID-19.

The chain couples TRBV18 to TRBJ1-1; 7 bases are shared with TRBD1. The CDR3 has 14 residues. The germline V gene has CDR1 KGHSH and CDR2 LQKENI. Trimming took 1 base from V and 1 from J; bases not matched to a gene: 0. The CDR3 reads CASSPRTGNTEAFF. Here the CDR3 DNA reads TGTGCCAGCTCACCACGGACAGGGAACACTGAAGCTTTCTTT.

Only a few counts were recorded for this clone. This CDR3 is CASILTGGRTEAFF. As DNA, the CDR3 is TGTGCCAGCATCTTAACGGGGGGGCGAACCGAAGCTTTCTTT. The chain links TRBV6-5 to TRBJ1-1; weak D call: TRBD1 (6 bases). Trimming stripped 7 bases from V and 8 bases from J, with 20 bases between. This CDR3 has 14 amino acids. The germline CDR1 and CDR2 sequences are MNHEY and SVGAGI.

The chain joins TRBV10-2 to TRBJ2-7, with TRBD1 matching 8 bases. The junction had 2 bases not matched to a gene; V was cut back by 4 bases and J by 0 bases. The CDR3 totals 14 residues. From germline, CDR1 is WSHSY and CDR2 SAAADI. The chain's CDR3 is CASSGRGHSYEQYF. In nucleotides, the CDR3 is TGCGCCAGCAGTGGCAGGGGGCACTCCTACGAGCAGTACTTC.

The chain has TRBV10-1 and TRBJ2-1, with D possibly TRBD1 on 6 matching bases. The CDR3 is made up of 16 amino acids. CDR1 and CDR2 (germline): WNHNN, SYGVQD (reference sequence). Between the trimmed V and J ends, which lost 0 bases and 5 bases, there was a span of 14 bases. The CDR3 DNA sequence: TGCGCCAGCAGTGAGTCGGGGGCTTCTGCTAACAATGAGCAGTTCTTC. It specifies CASSESGASANNEQFF.

The chain carries TRBV24-1 and TRBJ2-7, with D possibly being TRBD1 (5 bases). The CDR3 sequence is 17 residues long. CDR1 and CDR2 (germline): KGHDR, SFDVKD. The V gene lost 3 bases and the J gene lost 5 bases, with 22 bases spanning the gap. CDR3 DNA sequence: TGTGCCACCAGTGATCCCCGTCACGGGCAGGGTATCGACGAGCAGTACTTC. Protein product: CATSDPRHGQGIDEQYF.

The rearrangement joins TRBV7-9 to TRBJ2-3; tentative D call: TRBD2 (6 bases). The V end lost 0 bases, the J end lost 1 base, and 14 bases lay between the germline ends. This CDR3 comprises 17 residues. Germline V lookup: CDR1 SEHNR, CDR2 FQNEAQ (reference sequence). The CDR3 reads CASSLARGEVGTDTQYF. CDR3 bases: TGTGCCAGCAGCTTAGCGCGAGGGGAGGTGGGCACAGATACGCAGTATTTT.

V usage is TRBV6-5 and J usage is TRBJ2-1; TRBD2 aligns across 7 bases. CDR3 size: 15 residues. Germline assignment: CDR1 MNHEY and CDR2 SVGAGI. V trimming: 1 base; J trimming: 7 bases; junction bases outside the gene matches: 7. In nucleotides, the CDR3 is TGTGCCAGCAGTTACTGGCGGGGGTATGGGAATGAGCAGTTCTTC. Translating gives CASSYWRGYGNEQFF.

This chain uses TRBV5-1 with TRBJ2-4; the D gene is possibly TRBD1 (5 bases). V shed 0 bases and J shed 1 base, with 5 bases lying between them. The CDR3 is 14 residues long. Germline V gene data show CDR1 as SGHRS and CDR2 as YFSETQ. Here the CDR3 DNA reads TGCGCCAGCAGCTTGGGACAGGCCAAAAACATTCAGTACTTC. This encodes CASSLGQAKNIQYF.

V and J are TRBV6-1 and TRBJ2-3; D remains unclear. CDR1 is MNHNS, CDR2 SASEGT, per germline. The V end was cut by 3 bases, the J end by 3 bases, with 22 bases between. CDR3 size: 18 residues. The CDR3 spells CASSDSFGWSPSTDTQYF. The CDR3 region has the DNA TGTGCCAGCAGTGACAGCTTTGGTTGGAGCCCTTCAACAGATACGCAGTATTTT.

The CDR3 region has the DNA TGTGCCAGCCGGACTAGCGGGGGCGTCCAAGAGACCCAGTACTTC. Translating gives CASRTSGGVQETQYF. The chain employs TRBV6-5 and TRBJ2-5, with 13 bases that match TRBD2. Germline values: CDR1 MNHEY, CDR2 SVGAGI. CDR3 size: 15 residues. The V gene end was trimmed by 8 bases and the J gene end by 1 base; junction bases not matched to a gene: 4.